Presented here are 27 T cell receptor beta chains from one specimen sequenced in a study of human T cells and chemical hapten exposure. Indicated time point: healthy volunteer bleed at 6 weeks. It was from unfractionated whole blood that total RNA was extracted. Via MiXCR, TCRdb re-called the RACE reads, giving one row per CDR3 protein. The data hold about 65,000 distinct CDR3 sequences, with under 7.5% observed a single time. The source material was whole blood. The receptor source for this set is a female donor in good health. Some clones in this sample may be carry-over from other donors' samples.

Within the sample, this clonotype is medium-sized. The rearrangement links TRBV5-6 to TRBJ1-1; perhaps TRBD1 as D (5 bases). The CDR3 length is 16 residues. Germline values: CDR1 SGHDT, CDR2 YYEEEE. V lost 4 bases to trimming and J lost 4 bases, with 20 bases between them. The CDR3 is CASSPRGQGAGTEAFF. CDR3 bases: TGTGCCAGCAGCCCGAGGGGCCAGGGTGCAGGCACTGAAGCTTTCTTT.

This clonotype was counted ten times or more. V usage is TRBV15 and J usage is TRBJ2-5, with a tentative D call TRBD1 (5 bases). The germline V gene has CDR1 LNHNV and CDR2 YYDKDF (reference sequence). This CDR3 region has 13 residues. V lost 1 base and J lost 3, with 6 bases in between. CDR3 bases: TGTGCCACCAGCAGAGGACAGAAAGAGACCCAGTACTTC. This translates into CATSRGQKETQYF.

This clonotype was seen at least ten times. The rearrangement joins TRBV12-3 or TRBV12-4 to TRBJ2-2; no clear D gene. This CDR3 has 13 amino acids. V lost 3 bases to trimming and J lost 4 bases, with 6 bases between them. CDR3 coding DNA: TGTGCCAGCAGTTTGTCGAGCACCGGGGAGCTGTTTTTT. It yields the protein CASSLSSTGELFF.

This clonotype was detected once. The chain recombines TRBV19 with TRBJ1-4; the match to TRBD1 covers 8 bases. Germline CDR1 LNHDA, CDR2 SQIVND (reference sequence). This CDR3 is 14 amino acids long. V dropped 3 bases and J dropped 8; count of bases not matched to a gene: 5. The DNA for the CDR3 is TGTGCCAGTAGTATCCCAGGGGGCATCGAAAAACTGTTTTTT. As protein: CASSIPGGIEKLFF. Full variable domain (remainder filled in from reference TRBV19 and TRBJ1-4): DGGITQSPKYLFRKEGQNVTLSCEQNLNHDAMYWYRQDPGQGLRLIYYSQIVNDFQKGDIAEGYSVSREKKESFPLTVTSAQKNPTAFYLCASSIPGGIEKLFFGSGTQLSVL.

At least ten counts were recorded for this clonotype. The chain couples TRBV5-5 to TRBJ2-1; perhaps TRBD2 as D (5 bases). The CDR3 extends over 13 amino acids. Per the germline V gene, CDR1 is SGHKS and CDR2 is YYEKEE (reference sequence). Trimming took 7 bases from V and 3 from J, leaving 11 bases between them. CDR3 DNA: TGTGCCAGCGGTCCCGGGGACTACAATGAGCAGTTCTTC. Its protein is CASGPGDYNEQFF.

This clonotype was detected ten times or more. This chain joins TRBV28 and TRBJ1-1, with a tentative D call TRBD1 (5 bases). The CDR3 is 13 amino acids. Trimming pared 8 bases from V and 0 bases from J, leaving 10 bases between. Germline values: CDR1 MDHEN, CDR2 SYDVKM. CDR3: CASLSRVNTEAFF. The CDR3 region has the DNA TGTGCCAGCTTAAGCAGGGTGAACACTGAAGCTTTCTTT.

There are many counts of this clonotype. The chain carries TRBV24-1 and TRBJ1-1; D ambiguous. Trimming stripped 5 bases from V and 2 bases from J, with 17 bases between. This CDR3 is built from 16 residues. Per germline, CDR1 KGHDR and CDR2 SFDVKD. The CDR3 protein is CATSAPGEVPNTEAFF. The CDR3 coding sequence is TGTGCCACCAGTGCCCCTGGGGAGGTTCCCAACACTGAAGCTTTCTTT.

For this clonotype: Since a much larger clone is just one base distant, this may be a read error. Here the CDR3 omits its conserved ending phenylalanine or tryptophan, so a read error is the likely source. V is TRBV7-9 and J is TRBJ1-3; 8 bases agree with TRBD1. The CDR3 totals 16 residues. CDR1 is SEHNR, CDR2 FQNEAQ, per germline (reference sequence). The V gene end was trimmed by 3 bases and the J gene end by 1 base; junction bases not matched to a gene: 5. The CDR3 coding sequence is TGTGCCAGCAGCTTTCGGCAGGGGGCTTCTGGAAACACCATATATTCT. Residues: CASSFRQGASGNTIYS.

This clonotype has ten or more counts. The rearrangement uses TRBV7-2 and TRBJ2-3, with 14 nucleotides matching TRBD2. Germline lookup yields CDR1 SGHTA and CDR2 FQGNSA. The CDR3 is 17 amino acids. After removal of 1 base from V and 6 bases from J, the junction contained 6 bases not matched to a gene. CDR3 nucleotide sequence: TGTGCCAGCAGCTTAGGGGGACTAGCGGGAGAGGGGGATACGCAGTATTTT. Its translation is CASSLGGLAGEGDTQYF.

The table lists this clonotype with many counts. The rearrangement joins TRBV29-1 to TRBJ1-5; a possible D gene is TRBD1 (6 bases). This CDR3 is built from 14 residues. V lost 7 bases and J 5 bases, leaving 18 bases between the germline ends. The germline V gene encodes CDR1 SQVTM and CDR2 ANQGSEA. CDR3 protein: CSAKGSAGDQPQHF. In DNA, the CDR3 is TGCAGCGCCAAGGGATCGGCAGGGGATCAGCCCCAGCATTTT.

This rearrangement joins TRBV25-1 to TRBJ1-1, with 8 bases lining up with TRBD1. This CDR3 is 16 amino acids long. Trimming cost V 1 base and J 6 bases; bases outside gene matches: 10. The germline V gene encodes CDR1 MGHDK and CDR2 SYGVNS. In nucleotides, the CDR3 is TGTGCCAGCAGTGAATTAGGGGCAGGGGGCTTCTCTGAAGCTTTCTTT. Translated: CASSELGAGGFSEAFF.

V gene TRBV29-1 combines with J gene TRBJ2-1; D unclear. This CDR3 has 15 residues. Trimming removed 4 bases at V and 5 bases at J, with 18 bases between. Per germline, CDR1 SQVTM and CDR2 ANQGSEA. CDR3 nucleotide sequence: TGCAGCGTTGTCCCTTGGACCCGCTCGGACAATGAGCAGTTCTTC. Protein sequence: CSVVPWTRSDNEQFF.

There are many counts of this clonotype. V and J are TRBV4-1 and TRBJ1-1; unclear D gene. There are 14 residues in the CDR3. The ends were cut back, 1 base at V and 0 bases at J, with 6 bases in the middle. Germline-derived CDR1 and CDR2 are MGHRA and YSYEKL. The CDR3 is CASSQVVMNTEAFF. The CDR3 DNA follows: TGCGCCAGCAGCCAAGTGGTCATGAACACTGAAGCTTTCTTT.

Comments on this clonotype: A single base separates this from a much larger clone, so it may be a read error. The chain recombines TRBV5-1 with TRBJ2-3; 7 bases fit TRBD2. CDR3 length: 15 residues. Per germline, CDR1 SGHRS and CDR2 YFSETQ. In DNA form, the CDR3 reads TGCGCCAGCAGCTTGGAACTAGCGTCTGGAGATACGCAGTGTTTT. Protein: CASSLELASGDTQCF.

Many counts were recorded for this clonotype. The chain links TRBV12-3 or TRBV12-4 to TRBJ2-6; no firm D call. Trimming took 8 bases from V and 0 from J, leaving 11 bases between them. The CDR3 totals 15 residues. CDR3 coding DNA: TGTGCCAGCTCCGGCGGATACTCTGGGGCCAACGTCCTGACTTTC. This gives the protein CASSGGYSGANVLTF.

The table lists this clonotype with many counts. The chain recombines TRBV20-1 with TRBJ2-7, with 10 bases that match TRBD2. Trimming took 5 bases from V and 2 from J; bases not matched to a gene: 6. Germline-derived CDR1 and CDR2 are DFQATT and SNEGSKA (reference sequence). The CDR3 length is 14 residues. The CDR3, as DNA: TGCAGTGCTTATCTAGCGGGGGAAGCCTACGAGCAGTACTTC. This gives the protein CSAYLAGEAYEQYF.

This chain uses TRBV29-1 with TRBJ2-7, with TRBD1 matching 7 bases. J lost 2 bases, V lost 6 bases, and 1 base had no gene match. From germline, CDR1 is SQVTM and CDR2 ANQGSEA. The CDR3 consists of 11 residues. The CDR3, as DNA: TGCAGCGTGGGACAGACCTACGAGCAGTACTTC. It codes for CSVGQTYEQYF.

This clonotype was recorded at least ten times. V and J are TRBV7-6 and TRBJ2-1; weak D call: TRBD2 (6 bases). The CDR3 covers 15 residues. V lost 0 bases, J lost 9 bases, and 15 bases lay in between. Germline lookup yields CDR1 SGHVS and CDR2 FNYEAQ. DNA for the CDR3: TGTGCCAGCAGCTTAGCGACGCGGGACGGGGGTGAGCAGTTCTTC. Its protein product is CASSLATRDGGEQFF. The whole variable domain, filled in from reference TRBV7-6 and TRBJ2-1, reads GAGVSQSPRYKVTKRGQDVALRCDPISGHVSLYWYRQALGQGPEFLTYFNYEAQQDKSGLPNDRFSAERPEGSISTLTIQRTEQRDSAMYRCASSLATRDGGEQFFGPGTRLTVL.

This clonotype was observed many times. The rearrangement links TRBV2 to TRBJ1-5, with 7 positions matching TRBD1. The V gene's germline CDR1 is SNHLY and CDR2 FYNNEI. Losses at the gene ends were 2 bases for V and 7 bases for J; bases not matched to a gene: 5. The CDR3 totals 14 residues. The CDR3 here is CASSERQGGQPQHF. The DNA for the CDR3 is TGTGCCAGCAGTGAAAGACAGGGAGGGCAGCCCCAGCATTTT.

In its sample, this clonotype was seen a few times. This chain uses TRBV20-1 with TRBJ1-6, with D maybe TRBD1 (5 bases). V was shortened by 3 bases and J by 4 bases, with 10 bases between the two germline ends. Per the germline V gene, CDR1 is DFQATT and CDR2 is SNEGSKA (reference sequence). The CDR3 runs 14 residues. CDR3 nucleotides: TGCAGTGCTAGCCCGGGACCGTATAATTCACCCCTCCACTTT. This gives the protein CSASPGPYNSPLHF.

The table lists this clonotype with a few counts. The V gene is TRBV6-6, the J gene TRBJ2-7; D is uncertain. CDR1 MNHNY and CDR2 SVGAGI come from the germline V gene (reference sequence). This CDR3 contains 14 residues. V gave up 6 bases and J gave up 3 bases, with 15 bases separating them. CDR3 amino acids: CASRLTSPNYEQYF. In DNA form, the CDR3 reads TGTGCCAGCAGGTTAACTTCTCCCAACTACGAGCAGTACTTC.

This clonotype was seen many times. The chain has TRBV6-2 or TRBV6-3 and TRBJ2-3; D is ambiguous. V was shortened by 4 bases and J by 5 bases, with 19 bases between the two germline ends. This CDR3 comprises 16 residues. Germline V lookup: CDR1 MNHEY, CDR2 SVGEGT. The CDR3 sequence: CASSSRRASRGDTQYF. In DNA form, the CDR3 reads TGTGCCAGCAGTTCTCGACGGGCATCCCGAGGAGATACGCAGTATTTT.

The rearrangement joins TRBV27 to TRBJ2-3; a weak D match, TRBD2 (6 bases). This CDR3 has 14 residues. Trimming removed 5 bases from V and 3 bases from J, with 12 bases in between. The germline V gene has CDR1 MNHEY and CDR2 SMNVEV (reference sequence). CDR3: CASSTGRETDTQYF. DNA of the CDR3: TGTGCCAGCAGTACCGGACGGGAGACAGATACGCAGTATTTT.

This clonotype has at least ten counts. The CDR3 sequence: CATSDSGTGKADTQYF. As DNA, the CDR3 is TGTGCCACCAGTGATTCCGGGACAGGGAAGGCAGATACGCAGTATTTT. The rearrangement joins TRBV24-1 to TRBJ2-3, with 9 positions matching TRBD1. The CDR3 covers 16 residues. The germline gives CDR1 KGHDR, CDR2 SFDVKD. The ends lost 2 bases at V and 4 bases at J; junction bases unmatched: 6.

This clonotype was seen only a few times. In DNA form, the CDR3 reads TGTGCCAGCAGCTCTTGGACTAGGGCCGACAATGAGCAGTTCTTC. The encoded protein is CASSSWTRADNEQFF. The V gene is TRBV11-3, the J gene TRBJ2-1, with 7 nucleotides matching TRBD2. V trimming: 4 bases; J trimming: 5 bases; junction bases outside the gene matches: 8. This CDR3 comprises 15 residues. Per germline, CDR1 SGHNT and CDR2 YENEEA.

This clonotype was counted ten times or more. This chain links TRBV2 with TRBJ2-6; unclear D gene. V lost 3 bases and J 0 bases, leaving 12 bases between the germline ends. This CDR3 is 17 amino acids long. Germline-derived CDR1 and CDR2 are SNHLY and FYNNEI. CDR3 in amino acids: CASSDKQFNSGANVLTF. The CDR3 region has the DNA TGTGCCAGCAGTGATAAACAGTTTAACTCTGGGGCCAACGTCCTGACTTTC. Full variable domain (remainder filled in from reference TRBV2 and TRBJ2-6): EPEVTQTPSHQVTQMGQEVILRCVPISNHLYFYWYRQILGQKVEFLVSFYNNEISEKSEIFDDQFSVERPDGSNFTLKIRSTKLEDSAMYFCASSDKQFNSGANVLTFGAGSRLTVL.

This clonotype came up many times. The gene calls are TRBV11-3 and TRBJ2-1; 9 bases are shared with TRBD2. After removal of 1 base from V and 6 bases from J, the junction contained 7 bases not matched to a gene. Germline V gene lookup returns CDR1 SGHNT and CDR2 YENEEA. CDR3 length: 16 amino acids. The CDR3 reads CASSLGGLAGFNEQFF. In nucleotides, the CDR3 is TGTGCCAGCAGCTTAGGGGGTCTAGCGGGATTCAATGAGCAGTTCTTC.